This TCR beta chain was sequenced in a study of cytomegalovirus exposure and HLA in healthy donors. The PCR made use of 60 Vbeta and 13 Jbeta primers. Sequencing used immunoSEQ multiplex PCR; TCRdb keeps in-frame clones, though not all of them. Among fewer than 250,000 clones listed, more than 80% were seen once. J gave up 4 bases and V 3 bases, and 1 base lay outside the gene matches. The germline gives CDR1 MNHEY, CDR2 SMNVEV (reference sequence). This CDR3 is 14 amino acids long. The V and J genes are TRBV27 and TRBJ2-1; 9 bases agree with TRBD2. Material for sequencing was PBMCs. The TCR comes from a man aged 25 to 40 in good health and CMV-seronegative. CDR3 coding DNA: TGTGCCAGCAGTTTTCTAGCGGGGTACAATGAGCAGTTCTTC. Translated, it gives CASSFLAGYNEQFF.